This is a list of T cell receptor beta chains from one sample in a study of T cell responses to AZD1222 COVID-19 vaccine. TCRdb's table, derived via immunoSEQ multiplex PCR, lists solely in-frame clones and lacks some. The table shows 150,000 to 200,000 clones, with roughly 86% occurring only once. The sample was peripheral blood, taken on day 0 of AZD1222 vaccination. Receptors were obtained from an adult in good health. CDR3s include the opening cysteine and the closing phenylalanine or tryptophan. A D gene is named only where the DNA matches it firmly. Rows may omit the clone size; those that give it use once, few, many or a size class.

TRBV7-8	TRBD2	-	TRBJ2-1	CASSSLAGGSYNEQFF	TGTGCCAGCAGCTCCTTAGCGGGAGGCTCCTACAATGAGCAGTTCTTC
TRBV11-2	-	few	TRBJ1-5	CASSLDGLGNQPQHF	TGTGCCAGCAGCTTAGATGGTTTGGGGAATCAGCCCCAGCATTTT
TRBV5-4	TRBD1	-	TRBJ2-5	CASSSRGRAGAQETQYF	TGTGCCAGCAGCAGCAGGGGGCGGGCCGGGGCCCAAGAGACCCAGTACTTC
TRBV3-1/TRBV3-2	-	-	TRBJ1-5	CASSQDRSSRQPQHF	TGTGCCAGCAGCCAAGATCGGTCAAGCAGGCAGCCCCAGCATTTT
TRBV5-1	TRBD1	-	TRBJ2-6	CASSFGTGISGANVLTF	TGCGCCAGCAGCTTTGGGACAGGTATCTCTGGGGCCAACGTCCTGACTTTC
TRBV5-8	-	-	TRBJ1-1	CASSFGQGLNTEAFF	TGTGCCAGCAGCTTCGGTCAGGGACTGAACACTGAAGCTTTCTTT
TRBV4-2	-	-	TRBJ1-1	CASSQELRGAEAFF	TGTGCCAGCAGCCAAGAGTTGAGAGGAGCTGAAGCTTTCTTT
TRBV27	-	-	TRBJ1-3	CATAHSNTIYF	TGTGCCACCGCTCACTCAAACACCATATATTTT
TRBV28	-	-	TRBJ1-4	CASSLLEARQETNEKLFF	TGTGCCAGCAGTTTACTAGAGGCAAGACAAGAAACTAATGAAAAACTGTTTTTT
TRBV6-5	TRBD1	-	TRBJ1-1	CASISTGGQAFF	TGTGCCAGCATTTCGACAGGGGGTCAGGCTTTCTTT
TRBV3-1/TRBV3-2	-	-	TRBJ1-1	CASSPRENTEAFF	TGTGCCAGCAGCCCCCGGGAGAACACTGAAGCTTTCTTT
TRBV10-3	TRBD1	-	TRBJ1-1	CAITGQGATEAFF	TGTGCCATCACAGGACAGGGAGCCACTGAAGCTTTCTTT
TRBV30	TRBD1	-	TRBJ1-1	CAWSEDRPKPEKAFF	TGTGCCTGGAGTGAGGACAGGCCCAAACCTGAAAAAGCTTTCTTT
TRBV18	TRBD1	-	TRBJ1-1	CASSPRDGTGGTEAFF	TGTGCCAGCTCACCGCGAGACGGGACAGGGGGCACTGAAGCTTTCTTT
TRBV7-3	-	once	TRBJ1-1	CASSIGGMNTEAFF	TGTGCCAGCAGCATCGGGGGAATGAACACTGAAGCTTTCTTT
TRBV27	TRBD1	-	TRBJ1-2	CASSLSLGQGTHGYTF	TGTGCCAGCAGTTTATCGCTGGGACAGGGGACTCATGGCTACACCTTC
TRBV7-9	-	once	TRBJ1-1	CASSLGAGHSEAFF	TGTGCCAGCAGCTTAGGGGCAGGGCATAGTGAAGCTTTCTTT
TRBV7-2	TRBD1	-	TRBJ2-7	CASSARTGTGYEQYF	TGTGCCAGCAGCGCCCGGACAGGTACTGGGTACGAGCAGTACTTC
TRBV7-2	TRBD1	-	TRBJ1-1	CASSSRDRLTEAFF	TGTGCCAGCAGCTCCCGGGACAGGTTGACTGAAGCTTTCTTT
TRBV28	-	-	TRBJ1-5	CASESRGFNQPQHF	TGTGCCAGCGAGTCCAGGGGTTTCAATCAGCCCCAGCATTTT
TRBV19	-	-	TRBJ2-1	CASSIISGESYNEQFF	TGTGCCAGTAGTATTATTTCGGGGGAGTCCTACAATGAGCAGTTCTTC
TRBV28	-	-	TRBJ2-7	CASKARGEQYF	TGTGCCAGCAAGGCGCGGGGCGAGCAGTACTTC